This entry lists 14 T cell receptor beta chains sequenced from one sample in a study of blood T cell repertoires in COVID-19. Sequenced by immunoSEQ multiplex PCR; TCRdb stores in-frame clones only, minus some. The sample has about 270,000 clones, over 75% seen once. Sequencing was carried out using peripheral blood. The receptors originated from a human donor in a cohort sampled during active COVID-19.

This clone was observed a single time. V and J are TRBV4-3 and TRBJ1-1, with 8 nucleotides matching TRBD1. Germline-derived CDR1 and CDR2 are LGHNA and YSLEER. This CDR3 comprises 17 residues. V trimming: 0 bases; J trimming: 4 bases; junction bases outside the gene matches: 10. The DNA for the CDR3 is TGCGCCAGCAGCCAAGATTGGCTCCAGGGGGCTGGCACTGAAGCTTTCTTT. This sequence encodes CASSQDWLQGAGTEAFF.

The chain is built from TRBV18 and TRBJ1-6; D gene unclear. Per germline, CDR1 KGHSH and CDR2 LQKENI. This CDR3 contains 17 residues. The germline V and J ends were trimmed by 2 bases and 5 bases, with 16 bases remaining between them. CDR3 amino acids: CASSPSASRSDNSPLHF. The DNA of the CDR3 is TGTGCCAGCTCACCAAGTGCTTCGAGGTCCGATAATTCACCCCTCCACTTT.

This clone showed up just a few times. V usage is TRBV6-1 and J usage is TRBJ2-7; 9 bases are a match to TRBD2. This CDR3 contains 15 residues. In germline, CDR1 is MNHNS, CDR2 SASEGT. The V gene end was trimmed by 2 bases and the J gene end by 3 bases; junction bases not matched to a gene: 5. Here the CDR3 DNA reads TGTGCCAGCAGTGAATTTGCGGGGGGGGTCTACGAGCAGTACTTC. Its protein product is CASSEFAGGVYEQYF.

This rearrangement joins TRBV7-3 to TRBJ1-3; unclear D gene. Trimming stripped 3 bases from V and 2 bases from J, with 8 bases between. CDR1 SGHTA and CDR2 FQGTGA come from the germline V gene. CDR3 length: 14 residues. The CDR3 DNA reads as TGTGCCAGCAGCTTTGGGCAGGCTGGAAACACCATATATTTT. Protein sequence: CASSFGQAGNTIYF.

The chain is built from TRBV6-6 and TRBJ1-1, with 7 nucleotides matching TRBD1. Germline trimming cut 8 bases from V and 4 bases from J; bases unmatched to any gene: 10. The CDR3 totals 14 residues. In germline, CDR1 is MNHNY, CDR2 SVGAGI (reference sequence). CDR3 amino acids: CASGLQGGITEAFF. The CDR3 DNA reads as TGTGCCAGCGGACTTCAGGGGGGAATCACTGAAGCTTTCTTT.

This clone came up once. The chain has TRBV2 and TRBJ2-3, with 9 bases lining up with TRBD2. Per the germline V gene, CDR1 is SNHLY and CDR2 is FYNNEI. Trimming removed 8 bases from V and 8 bases from J; junction bases left unmatched: 11. CDR3 length equals 14 residues. The CDR3 sequence: CASRGAGGRGTQYF. In DNA form, the CDR3 reads TGTGCCAGCCGGGGTGCGGGGGGGCGCGGTACGCAGTATTTT.

J is TRBJ2-2 and V is TRBV15; D call uncertain. V shed 2 bases and J shed 1 base, with 8 bases lying between them. Looked up from germline, CDR1 is LNHNV and CDR2 is YYDKDF (reference sequence). This CDR3 region has 15 residues. This CDR3 reads CATSRLPGNTGELFF. In DNA, the CDR3 is TGTGCCACCAGCAGACTCCCAGGGAACACCGGGGAGCTGTTTTTT. The full variable domain, its missing parts supplied by reference TRBV15 and TRBJ2-2, is DAMVIQNPRYQVTQFGKPVTLSCSQTLNHNVMYWYQQKSSQAPKLLFHYYDKDFNNEADTPDNFQSRRPNTSFCFLDIRSPGLGDTAMYLCATSRLPGNTGELFFGEGSRLTVL.

The CDR3 nucleotides are TGTGCCAGCAGCTCATCCGGGACAGAGAATTCACCCCTCCACTTT. Encoded protein: CASSSSGTENSPLHF. This rearrangement joins TRBV5-4 to TRBJ1-6, with TRBD1 identical over 7 bases. The germline V gene encodes CDR1 SGHNT and CDR2 YYREEE (reference sequence). This CDR3 has 15 residues. J lost 7 bases, V lost 3 bases, and 7 bases had no gene match. Filled out from reference TRBV5-4 and TRBJ1-6, the complete variable domain reads ETGVTQSPTHLIKTRGQQVTLRCSSQSGHNTVSWYQQALGQGPQFIFQYYREEENGRGNFPPRFSGLQFPNYSSELNVNALELDDSALYLCASSSSGTENSPLHFGNGTRLTVT.

The chain is built from TRBV4-1 and TRBJ1-3; 10 bases match TRBD1. The J segment lost 4 bases and the V segment lost 2 bases, leaving 8 bases of the junction unmatched. The CDR3 is 17 residues long. Germline V gene lookup returns CDR1 MGHRA and CDR2 YSYEKL. The CDR3 bases are TGCGCCAGCAGCCAATTGGGGACAGGGGACGTCGGAAACACCATATATTTT. Amino acids: CASSQLGTGDVGNTIYF.

This rearrangement joins TRBV7-2 to TRBJ1-6; 8 nucleotides match TRBD1. CDR1 is SGHTA, CDR2 FQGNSA, per germline. CDR3 length: 13 amino acids. Trimming removed 6 bases from V and 8 bases from J; junction bases left unmatched: 3. The CDR3 region has the DNA TGTGCCAGCAGGTCACAGGGGGATTCACCCCTCCACTTT. It translates to CASRSQGDSPLHF.

Only one count was recorded for this clone. This rearrangement joins TRBV28 to TRBJ1-5; no clear D gene. This CDR3 spans 13 amino acids. Trimming pared 6 bases from V and 7 bases from J, leaving 13 bases between. Germline CDR1 MDHEN, CDR2 SYDVKM. The CDR3 region is CASRNTEIQPQHF. For the CDR3, the DNA is TGTGCCAGCAGGAATACAGAGATCCAGCCCCAGCATTTT. The complete variable domain, with remaining parts taken from reference TRBV28 and TRBJ1-5, reads DVKVTQSSRYLVKRTGEKVFLECVQDMDHENMFWYRQDPGLGLRLIYFSYDVKMKEKGDIPEGYSVSREKKERFSLILESASTNQTSMYLCASRNTEIQPQHFGDGTRLSIL.

This sequence joins TRBV4-1 and TRBJ2-1, with TRBD2 matching 8 bases. Germline CDR1 reads MGHRA; CDR2 reads YSYEKL. Losses at the gene ends were 4 bases for V and 8 bases for J; bases not matched to a gene: 16. The CDR3 length is 17 residues. CDR3 residues: CASSPRRASGSFHEQFF. The CDR3, as DNA: TGCGCCAGCAGCCCCCGTCGGGCCAGCGGGAGTTTCCATGAGCAGTTCTTC.

This sequence joins TRBV25-1 and TRBJ2-3; a weak D match, TRBD2 (6 bases). Trimming shortened V by 2 bases and J by 6 bases, and 15 bases separated the two germline ends. This CDR3 has 15 amino acids. Looked up from germline, CDR1 is MGHDK and CDR2 is SYGVNS. CDR3 protein: CASSEGGRFMDTQYF. In nucleotides, the CDR3 is TGTGCCAGCAGTGAAGGGGGGAGGTTTATGGATACGCAGTATTTT.

V is TRBV7-2 and J is TRBJ2-3, with 12 bases aligning to TRBD2. The CDR3 has 16 residues. Germline CDR1 SGHTA, CDR2 FQGNSA. V lost 1 base and J lost 6; bases outside the gene matches: 5. CDR3 in DNA: TGTGCCAGCAGCTTAGTCACTAGCGGGGGGTTGGATACGCAGTATTTT. It is translated as CASSLVTSGGLDTQYF.